This is a list of T cell receptor beta chains from one sample in a study of T cell repertoires in cytomegalovirus infection. TCRdb independently ran MiXCR on the reads; one entry per CDR3 protein. Among almost 500,000 distinct CDR3 sequences listed, around 10% were seen once. Sequencing input: PBMCs. These receptors were collected from a human donor in good health (CMV status not recorded). Some clones in this sample may be carry-over from other donors' samples. The CDR3 runs from the conserved cysteine through the conserved F or W.

CDR3aa: CAIRQGVHEQYF
v_gene: TRBV2
j_gene: TRBJ2-7

CDR3aa: CASRLAGNEQFF
v_gene: TRBV5-4
j_gene: TRBJ2-1

CDR3aa: CASSQDNTGSNYGYTF
v_gene: TRBV4-1
j_gene: TRBJ1-2

CDR3aa: CASSSRPHRETRQPQHF
v_gene: TRBV7-8
j_gene: TRBJ1-5

CDR3aa: CASSQTQGGETQYF
v_gene: TRBV11-2
j_gene: TRBJ2-5

CDR3aa: CASSPILTGASEAFF
v_gene: TRBV11-2
j_gene: TRBJ1-1

CDR3aa: CASPSTVNTEAFF
v_gene: TRBV6-1
j_gene: TRBJ1-1

CDR3aa: CASSLEGLAGGKFGNEQFF
v_gene: TRBV5-1
j_gene: TRBJ2-1

CDR3aa: CASTASGSTGELFF
v_gene: TRBV27
j_gene: TRBJ2-2

CDR3aa: CASSFLGESYEQYF
v_gene: TRBV7-9
j_gene: TRBJ2-7

CDR3aa: CASSPPAALYEQFF
v_gene: TRBV14
j_gene: TRBJ2-1

CDR3aa: CASSSNPNYGYTF
v_gene: TRBV5-6
j_gene: TRBJ1-2

CDR3aa: CASRPTGANYEQYF
v_gene: TRBV27
j_gene: TRBJ2-7

CDR3aa: CASTPMSSGNTIYF
v_gene: TRBV19
j_gene: TRBJ1-3

CDR3aa: CSVAAPGANVLTF
v_gene: TRBV29-1
j_gene: TRBJ2-6

CDR3aa: CASRPGLAFVGELFF
v_gene: TRBV19
j_gene: TRBJ2-2

CDR3aa: CASRRTSGRASETQYF
v_gene: TRBV11-2
j_gene: TRBJ2-5